Sequencing of this T cell receptor beta chain was carried out in a study of T cell responses to AZD1222 COVID-19 vaccine. Study results and caveats: Donors in the cohort were predominantly white British and more often female, and clonal diversity was possibly underestimated. The repertoires were collected only after the peak T cell response.

Assay: immunoSEQ multiplex PCR; the TCRdb copy retains only in-frame clones and omits some. The sample includes around 200,000 clones, about 86% of them seen just once. In regard to this clone: The antigen is not known.

This CDR3 comprises 17 residues. Trimming stripped 0 bases from V and 7 bases from J, with 16 bases between. CDR1 and CDR2 from the germline V gene are MGHRA and YSYEKL. This chain joins TRBV4-1 and TRBJ1-6; possibly TRBD1 for D (5 bases). This TCR was recovered from an adult in good health. Material: peripheral blood, obtained on day 0 of AZD1222 vaccination. The CDR3 DNA follows: TGCGCCAGCAGCCAAGAAGGGTGGGGGAGGGGAAATTCACCCCTCCACTTT. Translated: CASSQEGWGRGNSPLHF.